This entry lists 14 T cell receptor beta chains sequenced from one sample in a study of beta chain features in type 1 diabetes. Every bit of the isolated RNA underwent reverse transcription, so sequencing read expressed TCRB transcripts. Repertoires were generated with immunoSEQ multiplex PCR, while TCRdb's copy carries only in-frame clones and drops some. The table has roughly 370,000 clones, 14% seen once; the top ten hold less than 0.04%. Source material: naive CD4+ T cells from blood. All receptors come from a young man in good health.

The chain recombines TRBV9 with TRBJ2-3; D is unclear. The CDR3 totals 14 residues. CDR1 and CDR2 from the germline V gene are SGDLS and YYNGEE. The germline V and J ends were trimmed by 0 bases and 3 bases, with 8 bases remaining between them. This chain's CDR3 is CASSVEVETDTQYF. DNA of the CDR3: TGTGCCAGCAGCGTAGAGGTGGAGACAGATACGCAGTATTTT.

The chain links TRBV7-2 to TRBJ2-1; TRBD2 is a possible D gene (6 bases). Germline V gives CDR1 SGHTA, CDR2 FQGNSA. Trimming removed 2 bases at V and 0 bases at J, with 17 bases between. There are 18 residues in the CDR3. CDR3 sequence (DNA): TGTGCCAGCAGCTTAATGTGGAGGGCGCATAGCTCCTACAATGAGCAGTTCTTC. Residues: CASSLMWRAHSSYNEQFF.

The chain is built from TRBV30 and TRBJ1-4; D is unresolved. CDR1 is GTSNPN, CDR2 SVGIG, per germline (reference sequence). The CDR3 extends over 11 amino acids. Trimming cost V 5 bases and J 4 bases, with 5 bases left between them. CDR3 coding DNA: TGTGCCTGGTCACGTAATGAAAAACTGTTTTTT. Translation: CAWSRNEKLFF.

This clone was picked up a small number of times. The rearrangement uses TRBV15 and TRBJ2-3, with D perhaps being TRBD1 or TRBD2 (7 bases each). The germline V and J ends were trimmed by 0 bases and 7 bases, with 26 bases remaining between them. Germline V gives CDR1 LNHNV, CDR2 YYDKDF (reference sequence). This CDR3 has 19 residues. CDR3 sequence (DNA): TGTGCCACCAGCAGAGATTCGATTCGAGGTTGGGAGGGGGCCAATACGCAGTATTTT. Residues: CATSRDSIRGWEGANTQYF.

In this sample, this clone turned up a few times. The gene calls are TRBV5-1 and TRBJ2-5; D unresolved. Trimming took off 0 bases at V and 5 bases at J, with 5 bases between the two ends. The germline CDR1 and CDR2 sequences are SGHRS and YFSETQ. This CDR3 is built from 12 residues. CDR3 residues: CASSLADETQYF. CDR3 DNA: TGCGCCAGCAGCTTGGCCGATGAGACCCAGTACTTC.

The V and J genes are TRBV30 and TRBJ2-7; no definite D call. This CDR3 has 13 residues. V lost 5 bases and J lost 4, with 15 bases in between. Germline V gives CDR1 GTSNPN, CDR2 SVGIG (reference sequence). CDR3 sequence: CAWAHGPKYEQYV. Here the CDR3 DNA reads TGTGCCTGGGCACACGGACCGAAATACGAGCAGTACGTC.

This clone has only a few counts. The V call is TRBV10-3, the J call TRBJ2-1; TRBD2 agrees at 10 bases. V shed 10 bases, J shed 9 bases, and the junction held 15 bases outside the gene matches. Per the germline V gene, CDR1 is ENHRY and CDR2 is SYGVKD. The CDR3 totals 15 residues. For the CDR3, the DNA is TGTGCCACCCAGATGACGGCTAGCGGGAGCGGTGAGCAGTTCTTC. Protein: CATQMTASGSGEQFF.

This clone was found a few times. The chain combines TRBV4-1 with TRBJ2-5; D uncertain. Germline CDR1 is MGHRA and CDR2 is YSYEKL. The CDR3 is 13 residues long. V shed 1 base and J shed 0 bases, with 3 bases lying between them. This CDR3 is CASSQAHQETQYF. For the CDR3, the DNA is TGCGCCAGCAGCCAAGCACACCAAGAGACCCAGTACTTC.

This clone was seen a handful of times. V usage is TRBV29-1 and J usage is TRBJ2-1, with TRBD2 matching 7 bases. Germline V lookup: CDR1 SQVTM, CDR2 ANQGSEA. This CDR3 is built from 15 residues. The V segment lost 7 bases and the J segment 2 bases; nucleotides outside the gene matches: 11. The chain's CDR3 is CSALPREAPYNEQFF. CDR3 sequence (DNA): TGCAGCGCTTTACCACGGGAGGCTCCCTACAATGAGCAGTTCTTC.

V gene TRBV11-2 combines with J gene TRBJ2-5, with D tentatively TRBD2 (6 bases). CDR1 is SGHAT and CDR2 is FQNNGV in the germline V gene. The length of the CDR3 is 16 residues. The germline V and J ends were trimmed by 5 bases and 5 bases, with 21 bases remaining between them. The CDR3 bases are TGTGCCAGCAGCGGGCTGAGGCGGGGAGTGCGGGAGACCCAGTACTTC. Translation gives CASSGLRRGVRETQYF.

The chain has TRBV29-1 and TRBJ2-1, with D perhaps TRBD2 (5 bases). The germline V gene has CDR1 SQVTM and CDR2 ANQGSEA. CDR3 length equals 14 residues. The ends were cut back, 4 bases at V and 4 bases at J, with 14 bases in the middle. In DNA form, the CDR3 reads TGCAGCGTTGGCTACCGAGGGCTATACAATGAGCAGTTCTTC. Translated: CSVGYRGLYNEQFF.

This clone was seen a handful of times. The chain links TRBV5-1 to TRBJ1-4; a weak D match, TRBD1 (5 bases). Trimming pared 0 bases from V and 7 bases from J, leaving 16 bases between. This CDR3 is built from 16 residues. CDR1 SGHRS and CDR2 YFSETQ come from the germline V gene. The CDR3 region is CASSLDGRAGGEKLFF. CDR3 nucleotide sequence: TGCGCCAGCAGCTTGGATGGGCGGGCTGGGGGTGAAAAACTGTTTTTT.

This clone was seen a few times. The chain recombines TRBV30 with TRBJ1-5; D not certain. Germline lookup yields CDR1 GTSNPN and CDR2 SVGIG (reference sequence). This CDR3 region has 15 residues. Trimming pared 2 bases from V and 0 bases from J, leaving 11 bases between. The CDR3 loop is CAWSYGGFSNQPQHF. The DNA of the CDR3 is TGTGCCTGGAGTTATGGCGGATTTAGCAATCAGCCCCAGCATTTT.

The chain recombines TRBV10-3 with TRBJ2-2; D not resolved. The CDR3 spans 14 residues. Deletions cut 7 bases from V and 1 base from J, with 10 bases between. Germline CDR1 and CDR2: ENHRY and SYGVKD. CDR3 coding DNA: TGTGCCATCACCAACAGCGTGAACACCGGGGAGCTGTTTTTT. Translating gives CAITNSVNTGELFF.